The rows below give T cell receptor beta chains drawn from one sample of a study of PD-1 blockade in mismatch repair-deficient tumors. Produced via immunoSEQ multiplex PCR; TCRdb's table is partial and in-frame only. The sample records 100,000 to 150,000 clones, about 88% being singletons. The sequenced sample was peripheral blood, obtained 44 weeks after starting pembrolizumab. The receptors were gathered from an adult with mismatch repair-deficient cancer. The CDR3 runs from the conserved cysteine through the conserved F or W. Fields, in order: J gene, V gene, CDR3 protein.

j_call: TRBJ2-5
v_call: TRBV11-2
cdr3_aa: CASSFDRVETQYF

j_call: TRBJ2-1
v_call: TRBV6-1
cdr3_aa: CASCWTSGSSEQFF

j_call: TRBJ2-3
v_call: TRBV7-6
cdr3_aa: CASSLAGSGGVTDTQYF

j_call: TRBJ1-4
v_call: TRBV13
cdr3_aa: CASTLGQRFNEKLFF

j_call: TRBJ2-3
v_call: TRBV5-6
cdr3_aa: CASSLGSTSGRPSDTQYF

j_call: TRBJ1-2
v_call: TRBV5-4
cdr3_aa: CASIGGGAGGYTF

j_call: TRBJ1-5
v_call: TRBV4-1
cdr3_aa: CASSQDRLRAQPQHF

j_call: TRBJ2-2
v_call: TRBV5-4
cdr3_aa: CASSLDRGVTGELFF

j_call: TRBJ1-3
v_call: TRBV19
cdr3_aa: CASSPPGPGNTIYF

j_call: TRBJ2-3
v_call: TRBV27
cdr3_aa: CASSPTLDTQYF

j_call: TRBJ2-7
v_call: TRBV28
cdr3_aa: CASSRAGTSSFYEQYF

j_call: TRBJ2-7
v_call: TRBV28
cdr3_aa: CASGGELYEQYF

j_call: TRBJ2-5
v_call: TRBV9
cdr3_aa: CASSVVPTTSGRAQETQYF

j_call: TRBJ1-2
v_call: TRBV13
cdr3_aa: CASRDSSGSPFYGYTF

j_call: TRBJ2-1
v_call: TRBV7-9
cdr3_aa: CASRPRGPGQGSYNEQFF

j_call: TRBJ2-5
v_call: TRBV28
cdr3_aa: CASSLAAQETQYF

j_call: TRBJ2-3
v_call: TRBV19
cdr3_aa: CASSMGGAGADTQYF

j_call: TRBJ1-4
v_call: TRBV2
cdr3_aa: CASSFTGGASEKLFF

j_call: TRBJ2-7
v_call: TRBV4-1
cdr3_aa: CASSQAQAGYSYEQYF

j_call: TRBJ2-7
v_call: TRBV2
cdr3_aa: CASSYPGQGNSYEQYF

j_call: TRBJ2-1
v_call: TRBV5-4
cdr3_aa: CASSDLAGGFGEQFF

j_call: TRBJ1-1
v_call: TRBV15
cdr3_aa: CATSRGSVMNTEAFF

j_call: TRBJ2-3
v_call: TRBV6-5
cdr3_aa: CASSYADWDTDTQYF

j_call: TRBJ1-5
v_call: TRBV19
cdr3_aa: CATDRARGISNQPQHF

j_call: TRBJ2-3
v_call: TRBV5-8
cdr3_aa: CASSSGTSGRADSTDTQYF

j_call: TRBJ2-3
v_call: TRBV11-2
cdr3_aa: CASSPQRLSSTDTQYF

j_call: TRBJ2-7
v_call: TRBV5-1
cdr3_aa: CASSPRLAGGYEQYF

j_call: TRBJ2-1
v_call: TRBV4-2
cdr3_aa: CASSQGSSYNEQFF

j_call: TRBJ2-5
v_call: TRBV27
cdr3_aa: CASSPTQGGGETQYF

j_call: TRBJ2-5
v_call: TRBV28
cdr3_aa: CASSLRTFQETQYF

j_call: TRBJ2-6
v_call: TRBV5-7
cdr3_aa: CASSLEGGAYSGANVLTF

j_call: TRBJ2-7
v_call: TRBV6-5
cdr3_aa: CASSYSIGSYEQYF

j_call: TRBJ1-2
v_call: TRBV10-3
cdr3_aa: CAISGDNDGYTF

j_call: TRBJ1-4
v_call: TRBV5-1
cdr3_aa: CASSPTAVDEKLFF

j_call: TRBJ2-1
v_call: TRBV21-1
cdr3_aa: CASSNREGTDSYNEQFF

j_call: TRBJ2-2
v_call: TRBV6-5
cdr3_aa: CASSYDYITGELFF

j_call: TRBJ2-7
v_call: TRBV30
cdr3_aa: CAWRTAGANEQYF

j_call: TRBJ2-3
v_call: TRBV7-3
cdr3_aa: CASSSYGLAGTDTQYF

j_call: TRBJ2-1
v_call: TRBV5-1
cdr3_aa: CASSWILAPNEQFF

j_call: TRBJ2-5
v_call: TRBV7-9
cdr3_aa: CASSLGKTGYETQYF

j_call: TRBJ1-1
v_call: TRBV27
cdr3_aa: CASSPSGGDMNTEAFF

j_call: TRBJ2-1
v_call: TRBV1
cdr3_aa: CTSSPLAGGPYNEQFF

j_call: TRBJ2-3
v_call: TRBV6-4
cdr3_aa: CASSERVTDTQYF

j_call: TRBJ2-1
v_call: TRBV27
cdr3_aa: CASSLGRGYNEQFF

j_call: TRBJ2-2
v_call: TRBV30
cdr3_aa: CAWKSLEGAVTGELFF

j_call: TRBJ2-1
v_call: TRBV4-3
cdr3_aa: CASSQEVGAWAYNEQFF

j_call: TRBJ1-4
v_call: TRBV19
cdr3_aa: CASRGANEKLFF

j_call: TRBJ2-3
v_call: TRBV11-2
cdr3_aa: CASRRTSGTQDTQYF

j_call: TRBJ2-7
v_call: TRBV6-6
cdr3_aa: CASTNGGSYEQYF

j_call: TRBJ2-7
v_call: TRBV5-5
cdr3_aa: CASSLTAGSYEQYF

j_call: TRBJ2-7
v_call: TRBV6-1
cdr3_aa: CASSEGTGRTYEQYF

j_call: TRBJ2-7
v_call: TRBV5-1
cdr3_aa: CASSTLAGGPRNGYF

j_call: TRBJ2-7
v_call: TRBV12-2
cdr3_aa: CASRSRHFTYEQYF

j_call: TRBJ2-5
v_call: TRBV5-6
cdr3_aa: CASSGRETQYF

j_call: TRBJ2-7
v_call: TRBV7-2
cdr3_aa: CASSSPTGPHEQYF

j_call: TRBJ2-2
v_call: TRBV7-3
cdr3_aa: CASSRTSGNTGELFF

j_call: TRBJ1-2
v_call: TRBV10-3
cdr3_aa: CAISESRRQGGGYTF

j_call: TRBJ1-2
v_call: TRBV9
cdr3_aa: CASSSLKRGPYGYTF

j_call: TRBJ1-1
v_call: TRBV19
cdr3_aa: CASSKGVGTYMNTEAFF